These 9 T cell receptor beta chains share one sample of origin, sequenced in a study of T cell clonotyping in hematopoietic cell transplantation. Time point defined: recipient sample about 28 days before transplant, after cytoreduction. The data were produced by immunoSEQ multiplex PCR, yet TCRdb's version contains in-frame clones alone and is incomplete. The sample includes tens of thousands of clones, 65% to 90% of them seen just once. Sequences were derived from peripheral blood mononuclear cells, sampled before stem cell transplant. These receptor sequences come from a woman aged 60 to 75 with acute myeloid leukemia. Some clones in this sample may be carry-over from other donors' samples.

The chain employs TRBV27 and TRBJ1-1, with D hard to call. V gave up 3 bases and J gave up 4 bases, with 15 bases separating them. Germline-derived CDR1 and CDR2 are MNHEY and SMNVEV (reference sequence). There are 15 residues in the CDR3. The CDR3 coding sequence is TGTGCCAGCAGTTTTTCCGGAATAGTCGGCACTGAAGCTTTCTTT. It specifies CASSFSGIVGTEAFF.

Here the CDR3 reads CASSFNRRGDYEQYF. The CDR3 nucleotides are TGTGCCAGCAGCTTTAATCGGCGGGGGGACTACGAGCAGTACTTC. The chain recombines TRBV7-2 with TRBJ2-7; 8 bases fit TRBD2. With V trimmed by 3 bases and J by 3 bases, 7 bases remained unmatched. The CDR3 totals 15 residues. Germline V gives CDR1 SGHTA, CDR2 FQGNSA. The full variable domain, in which reference TRBV7-2 and TRBJ2-7 provide the parts outside the CDR3, is GAGVSQSPSNKVTEKGKDVELRCDPISGHTALYWYRQSLGQGLEFLIYFQGNSAPDKSGLPSDRFSAERTGGSVSTLTIQRTQQEDSAVYLCASSFNRRGDYEQYFGPGTRLTVT.

The DNA for the CDR3 is TGTGCCAGCAGCCCTCCGGGACAGGGAAGGAATGAGCAGTTCTTC. Encoded protein: CASSPPGQGRNEQFF. The chain recombines TRBV7-9 with TRBJ2-1; 9 bases line up with TRBD1. This CDR3 spans 15 amino acids. The V gene's germline CDR1 is SEHNR and CDR2 FQNEAQ (reference sequence). Unmatched junction bases numbered 9, after V lost 5 bases and J lost 7 bases.

In its sample, this clone was seen once. Germline is not matched at one junction end, which may reflect a read error. The chain uses TRBV14 and TRBJ2-1, with 11 bases matching TRBD2. Germline assignment: CDR1 SGHDN and CDR2 FVKESK. This CDR3 has 18 residues. The CDR3 region is CASSQDPTTSGVYNERFF. Written as DNA, the CDR3 is TGTGCCAGCAGCCAAGATCCCACGACTAGCGGGGTGTACAATGAGCGGTTCTTC. Complete variable domain (other parts from reference TRBV14 and TRBJ2-1): EAGVTQFPSHSVIEKGQTVTLRCDPISGHDNLYWYRRVMGKEIKFLLHFVKESKQDESGMPNNRFLAERTGGTYSTLKVQPAELEDSGVYFCASSQDPTTSGVYNERFFGPGTRLTVL.

The chain joins TRBV6-6 to TRBJ1-2; D is unclear. The CDR3 is 15 residues long. Trimming left V 7 bases short and J 0 bases short, with 15 bases between. Germline loops: CDR1 MNHNY, CDR2 SVGAGI (reference sequence). CDR3 in DNA: TGTGCCAGCAAAAACGAAGGGTCCCCTAACTATGGCTACACCTTC. Its protein product is CASKNEGSPNYGYTF.

This chain uses TRBV27 with TRBJ2-1; D unresolved. Trimming pared 6 bases from V and 4 bases from J, leaving 13 bases between. The CDR3 consists of 14 residues. In germline, CDR1 is MNHEY, CDR2 SMNVEV (reference sequence). CDR3 DNA: TGTGCCAGCAGGACCCACTCCCTTTACAATGAGCAGTTCTTC. Translated, it gives CASRTHSLYNEQFF.

This chain joins TRBV7-2 and TRBJ2-2; TRBD2 matches at 8 bases. The CDR3 is made up of 14 amino acids. V dropped 8 bases and J dropped 6; count of bases not matched to a gene: 8. Germline-derived CDR1 and CDR2 are SGHTA and FQGNSA. Written as DNA, the CDR3 is TGTGCCAGCCGATCCGGGGGGGTCCCCGGGGAGCTGTTTTTT. It specifies CASRSGGVPGELFF.

This sequence joins TRBV2 and TRBJ2-7; the D is unclear. The CDR3 contains 12 residues. Germline loops: CDR1 SNHLY, CDR2 FYNNEI. V dropped 7 bases and J dropped 3 bases, with 10 bases sitting between them. The DNA of the CDR3 is TGTGCCAGCAACCAAAATGGCTACGAGCAGTACTTC. It is translated as CASNQNGYEQYF. Supplemented by reference TRBV2 and TRBJ2-7, the full variable domain reads EPEVTQTPSHQVTQMGQEVILRCVPISNHLYFYWYRQILGQKVEFLVSFYNNEISEKSEIFDDQFSVERPDGSNFTLKIRSTKLEDSAMYFCASNQNGYEQYFGPGTRLTVT.

The chain carries TRBV7-9 and TRBJ1-1; 8 nucleotides line up with TRBD1. Germline CDR1 SEHNR, CDR2 FQNEAQ (reference sequence). The CDR3 runs 14 residues. The V segment lost 5 bases and the J segment 4 bases; nucleotides outside the gene matches: 6. Written as DNA, the CDR3 is TGTGCCAGCAGCGCACAGGGGGGGGCCACTGAAGCTTTCTTT. Amino acids: CASSAQGGATEAFF.